The present T cell receptor beta chain was sequenced within a study of blood T cells in healthy people across ages. Whole-study context: Template-switching capture recovered about one barcoded beta molecule per two T cells. The study's findings and limits: With age, beta diversity per million T cells declined roughly linearly, significantly by 40. Donor CMV infection status was unknown, possibly confounding age-related changes in expanded clonotypes. Fewer expanded clones and more diversity marked long-lived versus aged donors.

Trimming left V 5 bases short and J 6 bases short, with 21 bases between. The CDR3 runs 16 residues. Looked up from germline, CDR1 is SGHRS and CDR2 is YFSETQ. Sample-barcoded 5' priming and a J-beta primer mix drove a second PCR of about 7 to 12 cycles. TCRdb called the 5' RACE reads again in MiXCR, with one record for every CDR3 protein. The table lists 1.8 million or so distinct CDR3 sequences, about 39% of them singletons. This clonotype was observed at least ten times. What it recognizes is unknown. This rearrangement joins TRBV5-1 to TRBJ2-1, with no clear D. The sequenced material came from blood. The source is a human donor in good health. The DNA of the CDR3 is TGCGCCAGCAGGGGGTCGTACACTTATCCCCCCAATGAGCAGTTCTTC. Translated: CASRGSYTYPPNEQFF.